This TCR beta chain was profiled in a study of T cells in Graves' hyperthyroidism and ophthalmopathy. Note on this clonotype: Its antigen is currently unknown.

TCR beta CDR3 regions were amplified from RNA. The HTBI primer set drove a first-round RT-PCR of the TCR CDR3. MiXCR, run by TCRdb on the multiplex PCR reads, gives a single entry per CDR3 protein. The sample records about 400,000 distinct CDR3 sequences, approximately 15% being singletons. Study-wide findings and caveats: Blood also carried most thyroid clonotypes expanded above 0.001.

Every diagnosis used clinical symptoms, serum thyroxine and TRAb, thyroid ultrasound and orbital computed tomography. CDR3 length equals 16 residues. J was trimmed by 5 bases and V by 3 bases; bases with no gene match: 11. J is TRBJ2-5 and V is TRBV12-3 or TRBV12-4, with 8 bases aligning to TRBD2. The receptor was isolated from a young woman with Graves' hyperthyroidism. Sequencing was performed on blood. CDR3 in amino acids: CASSFTAAGGQETQYF. The CDR3, as DNA: TGTGCCAGCAGTTTTACAGCCGCGGGGGGCCAGGAGACCCAGTACTTC.